The 7 T cell receptor beta chains below were found in one sample sequenced in a study of response to subunit inactivated influenza vaccine. Via MiXCR, TCRdb re-called the RT-PCR reads, giving one row per CDR3 protein. The sample comprises fewer than 700,000 distinct CDR3 sequences, 10% to 15% of which are singletons, and 13% rests with the top ten. The material was PBMCs from blood, obtained 45 days after vaccination. The source is a man aged 50-60 years who received an inactivated influenza vaccine.

The chain carries TRBV3-1 and TRBJ2-7; D perhaps matches TRBD1 (6 bases). CDR1 LGHDT and CDR2 YNNKEL come from the germline V gene (reference sequence). CDR3 size: 16 residues. Trimming removed 3 bases from V and 2 bases from J, with 17 bases in between. The CDR3 DNA follows: TGTGCCAGCAGCCATGAGGGGGAAACTAGGACCTACGAGCAGTACTTC. It yields the protein CASSHEGETRTYEQYF.

The chain carries TRBV12-3 or TRBV12-4 and TRBJ2-2, with TRBD2 matching over 10 bases. The CDR3 consists of 15 residues. Trimming took 7 bases from V and 3 from J; bases not matched to a gene: 5. Here the CDR3 DNA reads TGTGCCAGCACCGCGACTAGCGGGTACACCGGGGAGCTGTTTTTT. It yields the protein CASTATSGYTGELFF.

This clonotype was observed a handful of times. The chain uses TRBV20-1 and TRBJ2-1; the D gene is possibly TRBD1 (5 bases). Per germline, CDR1 DFQATT and CDR2 SNEGSKA (reference sequence). This CDR3 has 16 amino acids. V was shortened by 3 bases and J by 0 bases, with 15 bases between the two germline ends. CDR3 protein: CSASSVSQGSYNEQFF. CDR3 bases: TGCAGTGCTAGTTCTGTCTCGCAGGGCTCCTACAATGAGCAGTTCTTC.

This clonotype showed up just a few times. The V gene is TRBV12-3 or TRBV12-4, the J gene TRBJ2-3; D perhaps matches TRBD2 (6 bases). Trimming stripped 1 base from V and 5 bases from J, with 13 bases between. The CDR3 is 15 amino acids. CDR3 sequence: CASSLDWGEVDTQYF. In nucleotides, the CDR3 is TGTGCCAGCAGTTTAGATTGGGGGGAGGTAGATACGCAGTATTTT.

The chain is built from TRBV10-3 and TRBJ2-3; 11 bases match TRBD2. Germline V gene data show CDR1 as ENHRY and CDR2 as SYGVKD. The CDR3 is made up of 15 amino acids. The V and J ends lost 5 bases and 6 bases, in that order; junction bases with no gene match: 7. The CDR3 DNA is TGTGCCATCAGTTTAGCGGGAGGGCCAGTCGATACGCAGTATTTT. This encodes CAISLAGGPVDTQYF.

This clonotype was observed at least ten times. J is TRBJ2-5 and V is TRBV5-1; D is uncertain. This CDR3 has 14 residues. The germline gives CDR1 SGHRS, CDR2 YFSETQ. Between the trimmed V and J ends, which lost 0 bases and 1 base, there was a span of 7 bases. As DNA, the CDR3 is TGCGCCAGCAGCTTGGGACACAGCCAAGAGACCCAGTACTTC. Amino acids: CASSLGHSQETQYF.

Many counts were recorded for this clonotype. The V and J genes are TRBV4-2 and TRBJ2-1, with 7 bases matching TRBD1. Trimming cost V 3 bases and J 1 base; bases outside gene matches: 9. This CDR3 comprises 17 residues. Germline CDR1 is LGHNA and CDR2 is YNFKEQ. CDR3 in amino acids: CASSQVRQGVSYNEQFF. For the CDR3, the DNA is TGTGCCAGCAGCCAGGTCAGGCAGGGGGTTTCCTACAATGAGCAGTTCTTC.